This is a list of T cell receptor beta chains from one sample in a study of blood T cell repertoires in COVID-19. Using immunoSEQ multiplex PCR, the repertoire was profiled, and TCRdb retains in-frame clones only, with some absent. The data contain fewer than 200,000 clones, 76% of them singletons. Sequenced: peripheral blood. These receptors were taken from a woman in her forties or fifties with active or convalescent COVID-19. Both conserved end residues are part of each CDR3. A D gene is named only where the DNA matches it firmly. Size tells how often a clone was seen (once, few, many) or the class of an expanded clone, and some rows leave it out.

>NA|TRBJ2-1|NA|TRBV24-1
TGTGCCACCAGTGATTTGCGTGCGGGGAATGAGCAGTTCTTC
CATSDLRAGNEQFF
>once|TRBJ1-6|TRBD1|TRBV30
TGTGCCTGGAGTGATTTCGGGACAGGGTATTCACCCCTCCACTTT
CAWSDFGTGYSPLHF
>few|TRBJ2-5|TRBD1|TRBV12-5
TGTGCTAGTGGTTTGGGGACAGGGGCGGAGACCCAGTACTTC
CASGLGTGAETQYF
>NA|TRBJ1-1|TRBD1|TRBV19
TGTGCCAGTAGTTCGGACAGGAACGAAGCTTTCTTT
CASSSDRNEAFF
>NA|TRBJ1-1|TRBD1|TRBV7-6
TGTGCCAGCAGCGGGGGGACAGGGCTGAACACTGAAGCTTTCTTT
CASSGGTGLNTEAFF
>NA|TRBJ1-1|TRBD1|TRBV18
TGTGCCAGCTCACCACGTGAGACAGGGATAGCTTTCTTT
CASSPRETGIAFF
>NA|TRBJ1-2|NA|TRBV28
TGTGCCAGCAGTCGTACAGGAGACTCCGACTATGGCTACACCTTC
CASSRTGDSDYGYTF
>NA|TRBJ2-3|TRBD2|TRBV9
TGTGCCAGCAGCTCGGGAGCGGGAGTCGAGACAGATACGCAGTATTTT
CASSSGAGVETDTQYF
>NA|TRBJ2-7|NA|TRBV28
TGTGCCAGCAGTCAAGCCTTGGGCAGTCTCGAGCAGTACTTC
CASSQALGSLEQYF
>NA|TRBJ2-3|NA|TRBV30
TGTGCCTGGACTAGGGGTAGCACAGATACGCAGTATTTT
CAWTRGSTDTQYF
>NA|TRBJ2-5|NA|TRBV9
TGTGCCAGCAGCGTCATGGGGGGTATTCAAGAGACCCAGTACTTC
CASSVMGGIQETQYF
>few|TRBJ2-7|NA|TRBV20-1
TGCAGTGCCCCCTTTCACGAGCAGTACTTC
CSAPFHEQYF
>once|TRBJ2-3|NA|TRBV18
TGTGCCAGCTCACCACGGGCGGGGACCACAGATACGCAGTATTTT
CASSPRAGTTDTQYF
>few|TRBJ1-2|NA|TRBV29-1
TGCAGCGTTGAAGGGACAGACTATGGCTACACCTTC
CSVEGTDYGYTF
>once|TRBJ1-2|NA|TRBV19
TGTGCCAGTAGGGCCTCCCAGGAGGATGGCTACACCTTC
CASRASQEDGYTF
>NA|TRBJ2-7|TRBD2|TRBV4-2
TGTGCCAGCAGCCCGACTAGCGGGAACTCCTACGAGCAGTACTTC
CASSPTSGNSYEQYF
>few|TRBJ2-5|TRBD2|TRBV7-2
TGTGCCAGCAGCCAAACTAGCGGGGCCGGACAAGAGACCCAGTACTTC
CASSQTSGAGQETQYF
>NA|TRBJ1-3|TRBD1|TRBV2
TGTGCCAGCAGTCCCGACAGGGGGATAAACACCATATATTTT
CASSPDRGINTIYF
>NA|TRBJ2-5|TRBD2|TRBV10-2
TGCGCCAGCAGTGAGCCTCTCGATAGCGGGAGTTTGGAGACCCAGTACTTC
CASSEPLDSGSLETQYF
>NA|TRBJ1-2|NA|TRBV18
TGTGCCAGCTCACCGGCAACGGGGGTTTATGGCTACACCTTC
CASSPATGVYGYTF
>NA|TRBJ1-6|NA|TRBV19
TGTGCCAGTAGTATAGATCCAGGTTCGAATTCACCCCTCCACTTT
CASSIDPGSNSPLHF
>NA|TRBJ2-5|NA|TRBV10-1
TGCGCCAGAACACCCAAGCGGGTACAAGAGACCCAGTACTTC
CARTPKRVQETQYF
>NA|TRBJ2-3|NA|TRBV1
TGCACCAGCAGCCAGCCTGGGACTAGCGGGAGGGTGAGGACAGATACGCAGTATTTT
CTSSQPGTSGRVRTDTQYF
>NA|TRBJ1-1|NA|TRBV18
TGTGCCAGCTCACCCGACAGGAGCTGGAACACTGAAGCTTTCTTT
CASSPDRSWNTEAFF
>NA|TRBJ2-5|TRBD2|TRBV5-1
TGCGCCAGCAGCTTGGGAGCGGGAGACGGGACCCAGTACTTC
CASSLGAGDGTQYF
>few|TRBJ1-1|NA|TRBV3-1/TRBV3-2
TGTGCCAGCAGCCAAGATGTTCAGGGCTCTGAAGCTTTCTTT
CASSQDVQGSEAFF
>NA|TRBJ2-7|TRBD1|TRBV25-1
TGTGCCAGCAGACAAGGGACAGGGGGCATCGAGCAGTACTTC
CASRQGTGGIEQYF
>NA|TRBJ2-2|NA|TRBV2
TGTGCCAGCAGTGGGGTATTGAGGCACGGGGAGCTGTTTTTT
CASSGVLRHGELFF